Following are 32 T cell receptor beta chains from one sample sequenced in a study of blood T cell repertoires in COVID-19. Clones were read by immunoSEQ multiplex PCR, and TCRdb kept only the in-frame ones, dropping some. The profile shows 75,000 to 95,000 clones, 80% of them singletons. The sequencing sample was made of peripheral blood. Receptors were obtained from a woman aged 40-49 years with active or convalescent COVID-19.

The V call is TRBV10-3, the J call TRBJ1-5, with 9 bases aligning to TRBD1. Germline lookup yields CDR1 ENHRY and CDR2 SYGVKD. The V and J ends lost 3 bases and 5 bases, in that order; junction bases with no gene match: 8. The CDR3 spans 16 residues. DNA of the CDR3: TGTGCCATCAGTGAAACGGGACAGGGCCGCGATCAGCCCCAGCATTTT. Translation gives CAISETGQGRDQPQHF.

This clone was recorded once. This chain uses TRBV11-2 with TRBJ2-7; 12 bases agree with TRBD2. The CDR3 sequence is 18 residues long. Germline loops: CDR1 SGHAT, CDR2 FQNNGV. The J segment lost 3 bases and the V segment lost 1 base, leaving 10 bases of the junction unmatched. CDR3 region: CASSLGLDGLAGYYEQYF. The CDR3 nucleotides read TGTGCCAGCAGCTTAGGATTAGACGGACTAGCGGGATACTACGAGCAGTACTTC. Combining the CDR3 with reference TRBV11-2 and TRBJ2-7 gives the whole variable domain EAGVAQSPRYKIIEKRQSVAFWCNPISGHATLYWYQQILGQGPKLLIQFQNNGVVDDSQLPKDRFSAERLKGVDSTLKIQPAKLEDSAVYLCASSLGLDGLAGYYEQYFGPGTRLTVT.

The genes are TRBV12-3 or TRBV12-4 and TRBJ2-3; D gene unclear. CDR3 length: 12 residues. Trimming took 6 bases from V and 2 from J, leaving 6 bases between them. The CDR3 nucleotides are TGTGCCAGCAGCCCCTACACAGATACGCAGTATTTT. It encodes CASSPYTDTQYF.

This clone showed up many times. The sample contains more than one DNA sequence encoding this CDR3. The rearrangement joins TRBV15 to TRBJ2-7; perhaps TRBD2 as D (7 bases). CDR3 length equals 15 residues. In germline, CDR1 is LNHNV, CDR2 YYDKDF (reference sequence). The germline V and J ends were trimmed by 3 bases and 2 bases, with 14 bases remaining between them. The CDR3 nucleotides read TGTGCCACCAGCAGGGGGGCTGGACTAGCCTACGAGCAGTACTTC. Amino acids: CATSRGAGLAYEQYF.

The chain has TRBV27 and TRBJ2-1; TRBD1 matches at 7 bases. The CDR3 loop spans 12 amino acids. Trimming at V came to 10 bases and at J to 4 bases, leaving 4 bases not matched to a gene. Germline CDR1 is MNHEY and CDR2 is SMNVEV (reference sequence). DNA for the CDR3: TGTGCCACCCCGACAGGGTACAATGAGCAGTTCTTC. It specifies CATPTGYNEQFF.

The rearrangement links TRBV7-3 to TRBJ2-3; the D gene is possibly TRBD2 (7 bases). V lost 5 bases and J 6 bases, leaving 18 bases between the germline ends. CDR3 length: 15 residues. CDR1 is SGHTA, CDR2 FQGTGA, per germline. The CDR3 protein is CASSPSGGPGDTQYF. The CDR3 DNA sequence: TGTGCCAGCAGCCCCTCCGGGGGGCCAGGGGATACGCAGTATTTT.

The V and J genes are TRBV10-3 and TRBJ2-1; 10 bases match TRBD2. In germline, CDR1 is ENHRY, CDR2 SYGVKD. CDR3 size: 16 residues. The V segment lost 4 bases and the J segment 3 bases; nucleotides outside the gene matches: 6. Written as DNA, the CDR3 is TGTGCCATCAGTGGGGATAGCGGGGGGATCTACAATGAGCAGTTCTTC. Protein: CAISGDSGGIYNEQFF.

The chain uses TRBV19 and TRBJ2-7; the D gene is possibly TRBD2 (6 bases). The CDR3 consists of 12 residues. The V and J ends lost 7 bases and 3 bases respectively, with 10 bases between them. Germline-derived CDR1 and CDR2 are LNHDA and SQIVND (reference sequence). The CDR3 bases are TGTGCCAGTACTGGCGGGAACTACGAGCAGTACTTC. Amino acids: CASTGGNYEQYF. The full variable domain, in which reference TRBV19 and TRBJ2-7 provide the parts outside the CDR3, is DGGITQSPKYLFRKEGQNVTLSCEQNLNHDAMYWYRQDPGQGLRLIYYSQIVNDFQKGDIAEGYSVSREKKESFPLTVTSAQKNPTAFYLCASTGGNYEQYFGPGTRLTVT.

This clone was found once. The J gene is TRBJ2-3, the V gene TRBV3-1 (or the pseudogene TRBV3-2); TRBD2 matches 7 bases. Germline V lookup: CDR1 LGHDT, CDR2 YNNKEL (reference sequence). There are 15 residues in the CDR3. V trimming: 4 bases; J trimming: 3 bases; junction bases outside the gene matches: 7. This CDR3 is CASSRGGLRTDTQYF. CDR3 DNA: TGTGCCAGCAGCCGGGGGGGTCTAAGGACAGATACGCAGTATTTT.

The chain recombines TRBV6-5 with TRBJ2-3; 12 bases agree with TRBD2. Germline V CDR1 and CDR2: MNHEY, SVGAGI. V was clipped by 7 bases and J by 2 bases; unmatched bases: 4. CDR3 length equals 15 residues. CDR3 sequence: CASTRLAGDTDTQYF. The CDR3 DNA reads as TGTGCCAGCACAAGACTAGCGGGGGACACAGATACGCAGTATTTT.

The rearrangement links TRBV7-2 to TRBJ1-1, with a tentative D call TRBD1 (5 bases). CDR1 is SGHTA and CDR2 is FQGNSA in the germline V gene. This CDR3 has 13 amino acids. The germline V and J ends were trimmed by 0 bases and 5 bases, with 7 bases remaining between them. CDR3 protein: CASSLAAGTEAFF. DNA of the CDR3: TGTGCCAGCAGCTTAGCGGCAGGGACTGAAGCTTTCTTT.

This chain joins TRBV28 and TRBJ1-5; D perhaps matches TRBD1 (5 bases). This CDR3 has 17 amino acids. Germline CDR1 is MDHEN and CDR2 is SYDVKM. Trimming cost V 3 bases and J 0 bases, with 15 bases left between them. CDR3 amino acids: CASSLSTGYYSNQPQHF. The CDR3 nucleotides read TGTGCCAGCAGTTTGAGCACAGGATACTATAGCAATCAGCCCCAGCATTTT.

This chain links TRBV29-1 with TRBJ1-1, with 8 bases identical to TRBD1. The V gene end was trimmed by 7 bases and the J gene end by 1 base; junction bases not matched to a gene: 2. In germline, CDR1 is SQVTM, CDR2 ANQGSEA. CDR3 size: 12 residues. The CDR3 bases are TGCAGCGCGGGACAGGCGAACACTGAAGCTTTCTTT. Amino acids: CSAGQANTEAFF.

This clone was found once. The chain combines TRBV6-5 with TRBJ1-3, with TRBD1 identical over 7 bases. The germline gives CDR1 MNHEY, CDR2 SVGAGI. Trimming at V came to 5 bases and at J to 2 bases, leaving 6 bases not matched to a gene. This CDR3 contains 15 residues. In DNA form, the CDR3 reads TGTGCCAGCAGTCAGGACAGGATAGCTGGAAACACCATATATTTT. This codes for CASSQDRIAGNTIYF.

The count of this clone is one. The chain has TRBV7-3 and TRBJ2-5; TRBD1 aligns across 7 bases. From germline, CDR1 is SGHTA and CDR2 FQGTGA. The J segment lost 3 bases and the V segment lost 0 bases, leaving 4 bases of the junction unmatched. The length of the CDR3 is 15 residues. For the CDR3, the DNA is TGTGCCAGCAGCTTAACAATTACAGGGGAAGAGACCCAGTACTTC. Protein product: CASSLTITGEETQYF. Combining the CDR3 with reference TRBV7-3 and TRBJ2-5 gives the whole variable domain GAGVSQTPSNKVTEKGKYVELRCDPISGHTALYWYRQSLGQGPEFLIYFQGTGAADDSGLPNDRFFAVRPEGSVSTLKIQRTERGDSAVYLCASSLTITGEETQYFGPGTRLLVL.

The chain employs TRBV7-2 and TRBJ2-7, with a weak D call TRBD1 (6 bases). Germline loops: CDR1 SGHTA, CDR2 FQGNSA. This CDR3 region has 14 residues. V dropped 4 bases and J dropped 2 bases, with 12 bases sitting between them. CDR3 DNA sequence: TGTGCCAGCAGCTGGGGGCACAGCGCCTACGAGCAGTACTTC. Translated, it gives CASSWGHSAYEQYF.

J is TRBJ2-3 and V is TRBV28, with 9 bases matching TRBD2. The germline V gene encodes CDR1 MDHEN and CDR2 SYDVKM. V lost 10 bases to trimming and J lost 9 bases; unmatched junction nucleotides: 11. The CDR3 loop spans 13 amino acids. The CDR3 here is CATFLSGRPTQYF. CDR3 nucleotide sequence: TGTGCCACCTTCCTGAGCGGGAGGCCCACGCAGTATTTT.

This chain uses TRBV12-2 with TRBJ2-1; no check of the table's D call, TRBD1, against the DNA was made. TRBV12-2 is a listed pseudogene. The CDR3 consists of 16 residues. CDR3 bases: TGTGCAAGTCGCTTAGCGGACAAACTGGTCCACAATGAGCAGTTCTTC. This codes for CASRLADKLVHNEQFF.

This chain links TRBV28 with TRBJ2-7; TRBD2 matches at 8 bases. This CDR3 region has 13 residues. The germline V gene has CDR1 MDHEN and CDR2 SYDVKM. The V segment lost 3 bases and the J segment 2 bases; nucleotides outside the gene matches: 0. The CDR3 loop is CASSLGLAYEQYF. The CDR3 region has the DNA TGTGCCAGCAGTTTGGGACTAGCCTACGAGCAGTACTTC.

This chain uses TRBV2 with TRBJ1-2; D is uncertain. Deletions cut 7 bases from V and 0 bases from J, with 6 bases between. CDR1 SNHLY and CDR2 FYNNEI come from the germline V gene. This CDR3 spans 12 amino acids. The CDR3 loop is CASIWPNYGYTF. CDR3 DNA sequence: TGTGCCAGCATCTGGCCTAACTATGGCTACACCTTC.

The gene calls are TRBV24-1 and TRBJ1-6; 7 bases line up with TRBD1. This CDR3 has 17 residues. After removal of 4 bases from V and 6 bases from J, the junction contained 11 bases not matched to a gene. Per germline, CDR1 KGHDR and CDR2 SFDVKD. The CDR3 protein is CATSDQDRMSGNSPLHF. DNA of the CDR3: TGTGCCACCAGTGACCAGGACAGGATGTCGGGTAATTCACCCCTCCACTTT.

The rearrangement links TRBV6-5 to TRBJ1-1; D unresolved. V lost 7 bases, J lost 2 bases, and 2 bases lay in between. Looked up from germline, CDR1 is MNHEY and CDR2 is SVGAGI. The CDR3 has 10 amino acids. In DNA form, the CDR3 reads TGTGCCAGCATAAACACTGAAGCTTTCTTT. This translates into CASINTEAFF.

This chain uses TRBV28 with TRBJ1-3; D gene unclear. This CDR3 is built from 16 residues. Trimming took off 6 bases at V and 0 bases at J, with 15 bases between the two ends. Per the germline V gene, CDR1 is MDHEN and CDR2 is SYDVKM. CDR3: CASSLGLRSSGNTIYF. The CDR3 coding sequence is TGTGCCAGCAGCCTCGGGTTACGCAGCTCTGGAAACACCATATATTTT.

This clone was detected once. The V and J genes are TRBV18 and TRBJ1-2; D is perhaps TRBD1 (6 bases). There are 15 residues in the CDR3. The germline V gene encodes CDR1 KGHSH and CDR2 LQKENI. Deletions cut 3 bases from V and 6 bases from J, with 17 bases between. DNA for the CDR3: TGTGCCAGCTCACCGGACCTCACAGGGACAAATGGCTACACCTTC. The encoded protein is CASSPDLTGTNGYTF.

The rearrangement uses TRBV4-3 and TRBJ2-7; a weak D match, TRBD1 (6 bases). CDR1 and CDR2 from the germline V gene are LGHNA and YSLEER. The CDR3 length is 15 residues. The germline V and J ends were trimmed by 0 bases and 6 bases, with 15 bases remaining between them. CDR3 residues: CASSQDATGYLEQYF. The CDR3 DNA is TGCGCCAGCAGCCAAGATGCAACAGGGTACCTCGAGCAGTACTTC.

The chain joins TRBV5-1 to TRBJ2-5, with D possibly matching TRBD2 (6 bases). This CDR3 contains 14 residues. The germline gives CDR1 SGHRS, CDR2 YFSETQ. V was pared by 7 bases and J by 2 bases, with 15 bases between. CDR3 sequence reads: CASGEASRQETQYF. CDR3 bases: TGCGCCAGCGGGGAGGCGTCAAGACAAGAGACCCAGTACTTC.

The gene calls are TRBV6-6 and TRBJ2-7; unclear D gene. V was shortened by 2 bases and J by 0 bases, with 8 bases between the two germline ends. Germline CDR1 is MNHNY and CDR2 is SVGAGI (reference sequence). CDR3 length: 14 residues. The CDR3 loop reads CASSYVAFSYEQYF. The CDR3 nucleotides read TGTGCCAGCAGTTACGTGGCATTCTCCTACGAGCAGTACTTC.

This rearrangement joins TRBV4-1 to TRBJ1-5; perhaps TRBD1 as D (5 bases). The length of the CDR3 is 14 residues. The V end was cut by 0 bases, the J end by 6 bases, with 9 bases between. Looked up from germline, CDR1 is MGHRA and CDR2 is YSYEKL. CDR3 nucleotides: TGCGCCAGCAGCCAAGACAGGGTAGGTCAGCCCCAGCATTTT. Its translation: CASSQDRVGQPQHF.

This chain joins TRBV3-1 (or the pseudogene TRBV3-2) and TRBJ1-2, with D possibly TRBD1 on 5 matching bases. Between the trimmed V and J ends, which lost 6 bases and 0 bases, there was a span of 14 bases. Germline V gene lookup returns CDR1 LGHDT and CDR2 YNNKEL (reference sequence). The CDR3 extends over 15 amino acids. CDR3 DNA: TGTGCCAGCAGGACAACAGGAGCGCCTAACTATGGCTACACCTTC. It encodes CASRTTGAPNYGYTF.

The V gene is TRBV18, the J gene TRBJ1-4; 8 positions agree with TRBD1. Germline lookup yields CDR1 KGHSH and CDR2 LQKENI. There are 15 residues in the CDR3. The V segment lost 4 bases and the J segment 8 bases; nucleotides outside the gene matches: 9. CDR3 amino acids: CASSLRTGSVEKLFF. CDR3 DNA: TGTGCCAGCTCACTACGGACAGGGTCGGTGGAAAAACTGTTTTTT.

The chain couples TRBV11-2 to TRBJ2-3, with D unclear. The V and J ends lost 1 base and 1 base respectively, with 15 bases between them. The CDR3 extends over 17 amino acids. Germline CDR1 and CDR2: SGHAT and FQNNGV. The CDR3 sequence: CASSLGPWRGGTDTQYF. Here the CDR3 DNA reads TGTGCCAGCAGCTTAGGACCCTGGAGAGGTGGCACAGATACGCAGTATTTT.

The chain has TRBV11-2 and TRBJ2-1; 8 nucleotides align to TRBD2. J was trimmed by 10 bases and V by 1 base; bases with no gene match: 9. The CDR3 loop spans 15 amino acids. Germline CDR1 is SGHAT and CDR2 is FQNNGV. The chain's CDR3 is CASSLAVFRGGEQFF. For the CDR3, the DNA is TGTGCCAGCAGCTTAGCTGTTTTTCGCGGGGGGGAGCAGTTCTTC.